A selection of T cell receptor beta chains follows, all from one sample in a study of T-cell reconstitution after alpha-beta-depleted transplantation in children. TCRdb itself ran the PCR reads through MiXCR, one entry per CDR3 protein. The table includes around 180,000 distinct CDR3 sequences, over 8.5% detected once. The sample consisted of PBMCs, taken before TCRalphabeta/CD19-depleted stem cell transplant. These TCRs come from a boy aged 2 to 9 with acute myeloid leukemia, due to receive a stem cell transplant. Both conserved end residues are part of each CDR3. The D gene is left open where the match is weak. Size is omitted from some rows. Given values are once, few, many or a class for expanded clones.

size	D	length	J	V	DNA	CDR3
many	NA	14	TRBJ1-5	TRBV12-3/TRBV12-4	TGTGCCAGCAGTTCAGGATTGAGCAATCAGCCCCAGCATTTT	CASSSGLSNQPQHF
many	TRBD1	15	TRBJ2-5	TRBV20-1	TGCAGTGCTAGTTCGCCAGGGGGCAGAAGAGAGACCCAGTACTTC	CSASSPGGRRETQYF
many	TRBD1	16	TRBJ2-2	TRBV25-1	TGTGCCAGCAGTGGATACAGGGGGTCCGGCACCGGGGAGCTGTTTTTT	CASSGYRGSGTGELFF
many	NA	13	TRBJ2-5	TRBV10-3	TGTGCCATCACTAGGGGACTCCAAGAGACCCAGTACTTC	CAITRGLQETQYF
many	TRBD2	14	TRBJ2-1	TRBV6-5	TGTGCCAGCAGAATTATGACTAGCTCCAATGAGCAGTTCTTC	CASRIMTSSNEQFF
many	NA	12	TRBJ2-3	TRBV12-3/TRBV12-4	TGTGCCAGCAGGGACGGATTTGATACGCAGTATTTT	CASRDGFDTQYF
many	TRBD1	18	TRBJ1-1	TRBV4-1	TGCGCCAGCAGCCAAGATTTTTTTGCGGCAGGGGGGAACACTGAAGCTTTCTTT	CASSQDFFAAGGNTEAFF
many	NA	15	TRBJ1-5	TRBV4-2	TGTGCCAGCAGCCAAGATCTCCAAGGCGCTCAGCCCCAGCATTTT	CASSQDLQGAQPQHF
few	TRBD1	17	TRBJ2-5	TRBV20-1	TGCAGTGCTCCACCGCCACCGGGCCAGGGGGACGGAGAGACCCAGTACTTC	CSAPPPPGQGDGETQYF
many	TRBD2	14	TRBJ2-1	TRBV20-1	TGCAGTGCTAAACTAGCGGGCTCCTACAATGAGCAGTTCTTC	CSAKLAGSYNEQFF
many	NA	14	TRBJ2-7	TRBV7-8	TGTGCCAGCAGCCGCAACATCGACGGAAACGAGCAGTACTTC	CASSRNIDGNEQYF
many	NA	14	TRBJ1-1	TRBV7-2	TGTGCCAGCAGCTTCGTTCAGGGGCTCGCTGAAGCTTTCTTT	CASSFVQGLAEAFF
many	TRBD2	16	TRBJ2-3	TRBV20-1	TGCAGTGCTAGAGTCGGGGCGGGGGGGCTCGCAGATACGCAGTATTTT	CSARVGAGGLADTQYF
many	NA	14	TRBJ1-1	TRBV20-1	TGCAGTGCTAGATCATCACGGTGGGGCACTGAAGCTTTCTTT	CSARSSRWGTEAFF
NA	NA	16	TRBJ1-5	TRBV4-2	TGTGCCAGCAGCCAAGCACCGGGACTTCCCAATCAGCCCCAGCATTTT	CASSQAPGLPNQPQHF
many	NA	17	TRBJ2-6	TRBV28	TGTGCCAGCAGTTTATTATTTGGACAGTCTGGGGCCAACGTCCTGACTTTC	CASSLLFGQSGANVLTF
many	NA	17	TRBJ2-5	TRBV20-1	TGCAGTGCTTTTATGAAGCACCCCCCATCCAACCAAGAGACCCAGTACTTC	CSAFMKHPPSNQETQYF
many	NA	13	TRBJ1-1	TRBV3-1	TGTGCCAGCAGCCGGGGCGCCGACACTGAAGCTTTCTTT	CASSRGADTEAFF
many	NA	16	TRBJ2-1	TRBV28	TGTGCCAGCAGCTCGTGGACAGCCGGAACCTACAATGAGCAGTTCTTC	CASSSWTAGTYNEQFF
many	TRBD1	16	TRBJ1-2	TRBV7-3	TGTGCCAGCAGCCCCTACCGGCAGGGGGCGGCCTATGGCTACACCTTC	CASSPYRQGAAYGYTF
many	NA	15	TRBJ2-1	TRBV3-1	TGTGCCAGCAGCCAAGGAACGGGGGCGTACAATGAGCAGTTCTTC	CASSQGTGAYNEQFF
many	TRBD1	14	TRBJ1-6	TRBV5-4	TGTGCCAGCAGCCCGGGACAGGGGGACTCACCCCTCCACTTT	CASSPGQGDSPLHF
many	NA	15	TRBJ1-2	TRBV3-1	TGTGCCAGCAGCCAACTTGATGCAGGGGTCTATGGCTACACCTTC	CASSQLDAGVYGYTF
many	NA	11	TRBJ2-7	TRBV20-1	TGCAGTGCTAGAGCTTTCTACGAGCAGTACTTC	CSARAFYEQYF